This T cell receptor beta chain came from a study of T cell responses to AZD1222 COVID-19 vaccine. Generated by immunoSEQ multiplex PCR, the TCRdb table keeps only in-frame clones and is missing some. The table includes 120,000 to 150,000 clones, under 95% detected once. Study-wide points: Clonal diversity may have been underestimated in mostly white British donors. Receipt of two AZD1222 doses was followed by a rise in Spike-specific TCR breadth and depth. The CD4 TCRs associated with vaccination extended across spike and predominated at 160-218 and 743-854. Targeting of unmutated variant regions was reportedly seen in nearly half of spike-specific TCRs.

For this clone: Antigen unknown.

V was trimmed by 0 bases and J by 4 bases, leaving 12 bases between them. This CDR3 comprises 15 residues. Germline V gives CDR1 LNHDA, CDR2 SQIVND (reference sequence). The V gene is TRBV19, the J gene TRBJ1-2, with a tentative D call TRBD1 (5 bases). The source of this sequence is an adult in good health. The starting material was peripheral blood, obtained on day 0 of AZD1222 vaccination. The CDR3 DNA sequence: TGTGCCAGTAGTATAGATGGTCCGGGGGGCTATGGCTACACCTTC. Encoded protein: CASSIDGPGGYGYTF.